One TCR beta chain is described in this entry. Its matching antigen is unknown. The sample originates from a study of cytomegalovirus exposure and HLA in healthy donors. Findings and caveats of the study: Diagnosis of cytomegalovirus status made by the classifier reportedly showed high specificity and sensitivity.

PCR primers comprised 60 Vbeta and 13 Jbeta primers. Generated by immunoSEQ multiplex PCR, the TCRdb table keeps only in-frame clones and is missing some. This sample has some 100,000 clones, with 79% found just once. Trimming cost V 3 bases and J 7 bases, with 17 bases left between them. The CDR3 loop spans 14 amino acids. Germline CDR1 reads SGHRS; CDR2 reads YFSETQ. The chain has TRBV5-1 and TRBJ2-7; a possible D gene is TRBD2 (6 bases). Specimen: PBMCs. This TCR derives from a female donor in good health and CMV-seropositive. The CDR3, as DNA: TGCGCCAGCAGCTCCGGCCTCCAGGCGGGGGAGCAGTACTTC. This gives the protein CASSSGLQAGEQYF.